This note documents a single T cell receptor beta chain sequence. This specimen comes from a study of blood T cell repertoires in COVID-19. Turning to the study itself: Acute and convalescent COVID-19 specimens originated in the United States, Italy and Spain.

The CDR3 extends over 13 amino acids. Looked up from germline, CDR1 is MNHEY and CDR2 is SMNVEV (reference sequence). V dropped 5 bases and J dropped 12; count of bases not matched to a gene: 10. In the authors' workflow: Cell counts per sample came from amplifying reference gene primers. Profiled with immunoSEQ multiplex PCR; TCRdb holds only in-frame clones, not every one. The DNA gave D and trimming, while V, J and clone size come from that table. The sample carries approximately 150,000 clones, approximately 91% recorded once. The rearrangement joins TRBV27 to TRBJ2-5; 9 bases map to TRBD1. The sequence derives from a man between 65 and 79 years old with acute or convalescent COVID-19. The sequencing input was peripheral blood. CDR3 in amino acids: CASSGTTGGRKYF. The CDR3 DNA is TGTGCCAGCAGTGGGACCACAGGGGGCCGAAAGTACTTC.